The following is a TCR beta chain sequence with its context. Its antigen is unidentified. The data are from a study of cytomegalovirus exposure and HLA in healthy donors. Points from the study as a whole: In a later analysis, V- and J-gene trimming of beta chains associated with a DCLRE1C missense variant, replicated independently. Likely technical artifact: a cluster of highly shared sequence variants. For presence/absence analyses, sequencing depth was assumed to be roughly uniform across donors.

In the PCR, 60 Vbeta and 13 Jbeta primers were used. In the authors' methods: There were around 80 million unique TCR beta chains by a later count, and some 12 million of them were shared. The protocol was immunoSEQ multiplex PCR, while the TCRdb copy is restricted to in-frame clones and leaves out a portion. V, J and clone size were drawn from that table, and D and trimming were deduced from the DNA. This sample yields approximately 96,000 clones, of which around 72% are seen a single time; 1.8% belongs to the top ten. Germline loops: CDR1 SGHTA, CDR2 FQGNSA. The trim removed 5 bases at V and 4 bases at J, leaving 5 bases unmatched. CDR3 length equals 14 residues.

This receptor was obtained from a male donor in good health and CMV-seronegative. Sequenced sample: PBMCs. The chain employs TRBV7-2 and TRBJ1-3, with TRBD1 identical over 7 bases. For the CDR3, the DNA is TGTGCCAGCAGCCCTGGGACAGTCGGAAACACCATATATTTT. This gives the protein CASSPGTVGNTIYF.